Listed below are T cell receptor beta chains from one sample, sequenced in a study of beta chain features in type 1 diabetes. TCRdb's table, derived via immunoSEQ multiplex PCR, lists solely in-frame clones and lacks some. The data show 250,000 to 300,000 clones, roughly 25% seen once. Sequencing was carried out using naive CD4+ T cells from blood. These receptors were taken from a woman aged 25 to 39 with type 1 diabetes. CDR3s include the opening cysteine and the closing phenylalanine or tryptophan. A D gene is named only where the DNA matches it firmly. The size of a clone is reported for some rows only, either as once, few or many, or as a class for expanded clones.

v_gene	d_gene	j_gene	abundance	CDR3aa	CDR3nt
TRBV10-3	.	TRBJ2-7	.	CAISESAGRSYEQYF	TGTGCCATCAGTGAGTCGGCGGGCAGGTCCTACGAGCAGTACTTC
TRBV28	.	TRBJ1-1	.	CASSSAGSTRYTEAFF	TGTGCCAGCAGTTCCGCGGGATCGACACGATACACTGAAGCTTTCTTT
TRBV18	TRBD1	TRBJ1-1	few	CASSPYDREAFF	TGTGCCAGCTCACCCTACGACAGGGAGGCTTTCTTT
TRBV5-1	TRBD1	TRBJ2-2	.	CASSSPGGDTGELFF	TGCGCCAGCAGCTCTCCAGGGGGTGACACCGGGGAGCTGTTTTTT
TRBV29-1	.	TRBJ2-3	few	CSVEGGLVPDTQYF	TGCAGCGTTGAAGGGGGGCTAGTACCAGATACGCAGTATTTT
TRBV28	.	TRBJ2-7	few	CASSIPGHSYEQYF	TGTGCCAGCAGTATACCGGGACATTCCTACGAGCAGTACTTC
TRBV7-9	TRBD1	TRBJ1-2	.	CASSLEVSRGSAF	TGTGCCAGCAGCTTAGAAGTTTCCAGGGGGTCTGCCTTC
TRBV7-8	.	TRBJ2-7	few	CASSLVQGIYEQYF	TGTGCCAGCAGCTTAGTGCAGGGCATCTACGAGCAGTACTTC
TRBV5-4	TRBD1	TRBJ1-1	once	CASSLPRGTEAFF	TGTGCCAGCAGCTTGCCCAGGGGGACTGAAGCTTTCTTT
TRBV30	.	TRBJ2-7	few	CAWSVAYEQYF	TGTGCCTGGAGTGTCGCCTACGAGCAGTACTTC
TRBV30	.	TRBJ1-2	few	CAWSVETVYGYTF	TGTGCCTGGAGTGTAGAAACAGTCTATGGCTACACCTTC
TRBV12-5	.	TRBJ2-1	few	CASGLASQVYNEQFF	TGTGCTAGTGGTTTGGCATCCCAGGTCTACAATGAGCAGTTCTTC
TRBV15	TRBD1	TRBJ2-6	.	CATSRRQGSGANVLTF	TGTGCCACCAGCAGAAGACAGGGCTCTGGGGCCAACGTCCTGACTTTC
TRBV28	TRBD1	TRBJ2-2	.	CASRQQGVGELFF	TGTGCCAGCAGACAACAGGGGGTCGGGGAGCTGTTTTTT
TRBV9	.	TRBJ1-1	.	CASSVAGRSEAFF	TGTGCCAGCAGCGTAGCTGGGAGGTCTGAAGCTTTCTTT
TRBV29-1	.	TRBJ2-1	few	CSGDGSSYNEQFF	TGCAGCGGAGACGGGAGTTCCTACAATGAGCAGTTCTTC
TRBV6-1	.	TRBJ1-1	few	CASSVRGPSTEAFF	TGTGCCAGCAGTGTTCGGGGTCCGTCCACTGAAGCTTTCTTT
TRBV30	TRBD1	TRBJ1-5	.	CAWSAQQGLMEPQHF	TGTGCCTGGAGTGCCCAACAGGGGTTAATGGAACCCCAGCATTTT
TRBV9	TRBD2	TRBJ2-1	few	CASSVAGLAGNYNEQFF	TGTGCCAGCAGCGTAGCGGGACTAGCGGGAAACTACAATGAGCAGTTCTTC
TRBV21-1	.	TRBJ1-2	.	CASSKSIEADGYTF	TGTGCCAGCAGCAAATCTATTGAGGCCGATGGCTACACCTTC